These 5 T cell receptor beta chains came from one sample sequenced in a study of T cell changes during pregnancy in multiple sclerosis. Measured with immunoSEQ multiplex PCR; TCRdb has only the in-frame clones, and not every one. The sample lists tens of thousands of clones; about nine tenths were seen once. The sample was CD8+ T cells from peripheral blood mononuclear cells, taken before pregnancy. The receptor set was obtained from a female donor with multiple sclerosis, enrolled in a pregnancy study.

There are many counts of this clone. This chain's CDR3 is CASSDRGHTGELFF. The CDR3 DNA is TGTGCCAGCAGTGACAGGGGGCACACCGGGGAGCTGTTTTTT. The V gene is TRBV6-4, the J gene TRBJ2-2; TRBD1 agrees at 7 bases. J lost 3 bases, V lost 2 bases, and 0 bases had no gene match. CDR1 is MRHNA and CDR2 is SNTAGT in the germline V gene. The CDR3 runs to 14 residues.

The gene calls are TRBV27 and TRBJ1-1, with D uncertain. CDR1 is MNHEY, CDR2 SMNVEV, per germline (reference sequence). V lost 5 bases and J lost 8, with 15 bases in between. CDR3 length equals 13 residues. In DNA form, the CDR3 reads TGTGCCAGCAGTCAACCCTGGGAGTCCGAAGCTTTCTTT. Protein product: CASSQPWESEAFF.

As concerns this clone: Germline and junction disagree at one end, which may indicate a read error. V usage is TRBV11-2 and J usage is TRBJ2-1; 12 positions agree with TRBD2. Germline V gives CDR1 SGHAT, CDR2 FQNNGV. The CDR3 covers 15 residues. The CDR3 DNA follows: TGTGCCAGCAGCCCAGAGCGACTAGCGGGGGCCCGGTGTGTCTTC. Translation gives CASSPERLAGARCVF.

This clone showed up just once. The CDR3 loop is CASSLLARDENGYTF. CDR3 DNA: TGTGCCAGCAGCCTACTAGCACGGGACGAAAATGGCTACACCTTC. The V call is TRBV9, the J call TRBJ1-2, with D possibly being TRBD1 (5 bases). Trimming removed 4 bases from V and 6 bases from J, with 19 bases in between. Per germline, CDR1 SGDLS and CDR2 YYNGEE. This CDR3 contains 15 residues.

This clone has only one observation. The chain links TRBV28 to TRBJ1-1, with D maybe TRBD1 (5 bases). CDR1 and CDR2 (germline): MDHEN, SYDVKM. CDR3 length: 13 residues. V gave up 6 bases and J gave up 1 base, with 9 bases separating them. The CDR3 nucleotides are TGTGCCAGCAGCCCAGGGTCGAACACTGAAGCTTTCTTT. This codes for CASSPGSNTEAFF.